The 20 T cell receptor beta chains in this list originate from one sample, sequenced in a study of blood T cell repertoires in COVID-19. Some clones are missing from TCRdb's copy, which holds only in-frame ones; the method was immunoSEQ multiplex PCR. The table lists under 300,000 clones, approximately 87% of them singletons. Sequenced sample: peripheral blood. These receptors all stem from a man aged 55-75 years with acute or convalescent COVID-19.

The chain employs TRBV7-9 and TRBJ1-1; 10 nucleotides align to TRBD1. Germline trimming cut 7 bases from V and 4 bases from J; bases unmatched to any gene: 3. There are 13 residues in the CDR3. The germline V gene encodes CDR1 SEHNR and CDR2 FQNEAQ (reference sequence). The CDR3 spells CASTGTGVTEAFF. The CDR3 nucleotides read TGTGCCAGCACTGGGACAGGGGTCACTGAAGCTTTCTTT.

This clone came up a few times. CDR3 sequence (DNA): TGCAGTGGTAGCAGTGGCTATGGCTACACCTTC. This encodes CSGSSGYGYTF. The J gene is TRBJ1-2, the V gene TRBV20-1; no firm D call. Trimming cost V 7 bases and J 4 bases, with 10 bases left between them. The CDR3 spans 11 residues. Germline-derived CDR1 and CDR2 are DFQATT and SNEGSKA (reference sequence).

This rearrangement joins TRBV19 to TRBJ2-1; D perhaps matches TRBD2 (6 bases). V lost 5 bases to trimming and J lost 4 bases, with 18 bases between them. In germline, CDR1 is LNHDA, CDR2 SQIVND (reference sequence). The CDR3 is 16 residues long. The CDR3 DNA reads TGTGCCAGTAGTCTCCCGCGCGGGACTGGATACAATGAGCAGTTCTTC. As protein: CASSLPRGTGYNEQFF. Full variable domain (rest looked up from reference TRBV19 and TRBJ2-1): DGGITQSPKYLFRKEGQNVTLSCEQNLNHDAMYWYRQDPGQGLRLIYYSQIVNDFQKGDIAEGYSVSREKKESFPLTVTSAQKNPTAFYLCASSLPRGTGYNEQFFGPGTRLTVL.

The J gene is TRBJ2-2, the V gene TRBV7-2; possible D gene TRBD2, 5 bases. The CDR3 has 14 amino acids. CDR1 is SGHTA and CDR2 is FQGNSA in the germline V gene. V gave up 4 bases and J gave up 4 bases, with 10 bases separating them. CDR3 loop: CASSWDEGTGELFF. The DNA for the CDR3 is TGTGCCAGCAGCTGGGATGAGGGCACCGGGGAGCTGTTTTTT. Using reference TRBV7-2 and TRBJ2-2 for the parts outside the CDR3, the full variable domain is GAGVSQSPSNKVTEKGKDVELRCDPISGHTALYWYRQSLGQGLEFLIYFQGNSAPDKSGLPSDRFSAERTGGSVSTLTIQRTQQEDSAVYLCASSWDEGTGELFFGEGSRLTVL.

The CDR3: CSVSFGTGGAEAFF. CDR3 nucleotides: TGCAGCGTTAGTTTCGGGACAGGGGGAGCTGAAGCTTTCTTT. V and J are TRBV29-1 and TRBJ1-1; 11 bases match TRBD1. Per the germline V gene, CDR1 is SQVTM and CDR2 is ANQGSEA. This CDR3 is built from 14 residues. With V trimmed by 5 bases and J by 6 bases, 8 bases remained unmatched.

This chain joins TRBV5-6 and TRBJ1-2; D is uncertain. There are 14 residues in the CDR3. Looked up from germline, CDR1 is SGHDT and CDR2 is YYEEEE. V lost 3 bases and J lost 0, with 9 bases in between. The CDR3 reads CASSSGNPNYGYTF. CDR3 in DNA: TGTGCCAGCAGCTCCGGGAACCCTAACTATGGCTACACCTTC. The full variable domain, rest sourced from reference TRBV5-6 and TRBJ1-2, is DAGVTQSPTHLIKTRGQQVTLRCSPKSGHDTVSWYQQALGQGPQFIFQYYEEEERQRGNFPDRFSGHQFPNYSSELNVNALLLGDSALYLCASSSGNPNYGYTFGSGTRLTVV.

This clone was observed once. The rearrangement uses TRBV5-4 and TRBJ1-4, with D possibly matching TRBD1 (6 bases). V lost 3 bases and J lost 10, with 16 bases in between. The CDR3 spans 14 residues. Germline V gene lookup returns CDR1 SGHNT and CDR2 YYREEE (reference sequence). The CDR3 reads CASSSQSPRGKLFF. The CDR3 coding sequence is TGTGCCAGCAGCTCACAAAGCCCCAGGGGAAAACTGTTTTTT.

The DNA for the CDR3 is TGTGCCAGCAGCTCCTGGGAGGGGGGCTCTGGGGCCAACGTCCTGACTTTC. Protein: CASSSWEGGSGANVLTF. The chain links TRBV11-3 to TRBJ2-6, with TRBD2 as a possible D gene (7 bases). This CDR3 is built from 17 residues. Germline CDR1 and CDR2: SGHNT and YENEEA. The V end was cut by 4 bases, the J end by 0 bases, with 13 bases between.

This chain's CDR3 is CASSLDRDQPQHF. Here the CDR3 DNA reads TGTGCCAGCAGCTTAGACAGGGATCAGCCCCAGCATTTT. The rearrangement uses TRBV5-6 and TRBJ1-5; 7 bases are a match to TRBD1. The CDR3 has 13 residues. Per the germline V gene, CDR1 is SGHDT and CDR2 is YYEEEE. Germline trimming cut 2 bases from V and 5 bases from J; bases unmatched to any gene: 1.

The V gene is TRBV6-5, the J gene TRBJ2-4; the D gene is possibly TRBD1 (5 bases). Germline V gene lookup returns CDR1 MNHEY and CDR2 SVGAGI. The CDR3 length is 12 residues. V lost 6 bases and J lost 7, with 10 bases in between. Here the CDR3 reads CASRSGFNIQYF. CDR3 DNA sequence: TGTGCCAGCAGATCAGGGTTCAACATTCAGTACTTC.

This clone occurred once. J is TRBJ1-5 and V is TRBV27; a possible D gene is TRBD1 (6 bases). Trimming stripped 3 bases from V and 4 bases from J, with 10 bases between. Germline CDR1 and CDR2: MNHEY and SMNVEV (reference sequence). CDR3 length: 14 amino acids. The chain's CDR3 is CASSFGGSNQPQHF. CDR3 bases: TGTGCCAGCAGTTTTGGGGGCTCTAATCAGCCCCAGCATTTT.

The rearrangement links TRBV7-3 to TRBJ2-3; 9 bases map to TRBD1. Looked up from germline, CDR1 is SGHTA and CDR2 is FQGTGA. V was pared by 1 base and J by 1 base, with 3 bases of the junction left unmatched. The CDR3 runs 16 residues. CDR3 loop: CASSLMGQGGTDTQYF. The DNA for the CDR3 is TGTGCCAGCAGCTTAATGGGACAGGGCGGCACAGATACGCAGTATTTT.

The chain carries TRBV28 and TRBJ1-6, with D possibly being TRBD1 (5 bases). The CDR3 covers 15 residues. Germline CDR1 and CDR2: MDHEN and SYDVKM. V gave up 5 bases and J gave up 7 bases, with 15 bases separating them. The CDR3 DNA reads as TGTGCCAGCAGTACCTACAGGAGTCGCAATTCACCCCTCCACTTT. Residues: CASSTYRSRNSPLHF.

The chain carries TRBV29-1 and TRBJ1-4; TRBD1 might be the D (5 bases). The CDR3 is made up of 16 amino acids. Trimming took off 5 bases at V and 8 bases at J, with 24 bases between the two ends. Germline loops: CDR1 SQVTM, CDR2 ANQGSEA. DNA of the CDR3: TGCAGCGTTCAAATTCCCCAGGGTTATATAGGGGAAAAACTGTTTTTT. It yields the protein CSVQIPQGYIGEKLFF. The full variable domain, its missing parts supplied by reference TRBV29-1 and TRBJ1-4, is SAVISQKPSRDICQRGTSLTIQCQVDSQVTMMFWYRQQPGQSLTLIATANQGSEATYESGFVIDKFPISRPNLTFSTLTVSNMSPEDSSIYLCSVQIPQGYIGEKLFFGSGTQLSVL.

Here the CDR3 DNA reads TGTGCCAGCAGCCCTGCGGAGATAGAGGGCTACACCTTC. Its protein is CASSPAEIEGYTF. The chain couples TRBV7-9 to TRBJ1-2, with D uncertain. Between the trimmed V and J ends, which lost 5 bases and 8 bases, there was a span of 15 bases. CDR3 size: 13 residues. Per the germline V gene, CDR1 is SEHNR and CDR2 is FQNEAQ (reference sequence).

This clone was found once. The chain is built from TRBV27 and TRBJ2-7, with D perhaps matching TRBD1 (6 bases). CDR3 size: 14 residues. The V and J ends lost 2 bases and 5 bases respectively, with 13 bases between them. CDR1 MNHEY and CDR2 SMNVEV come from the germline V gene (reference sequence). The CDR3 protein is CASSLNRVRDEQYF. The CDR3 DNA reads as TGTGCCAGCAGTTTAAACAGGGTGAGAGACGAGCAGTACTTC.

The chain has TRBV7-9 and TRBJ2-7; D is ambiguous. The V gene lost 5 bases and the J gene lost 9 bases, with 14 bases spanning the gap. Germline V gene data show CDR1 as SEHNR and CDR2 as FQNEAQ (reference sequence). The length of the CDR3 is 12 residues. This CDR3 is CASSPLMAAQYF. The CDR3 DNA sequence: TGTGCCAGCAGCCCCCTCATGGCCGCGCAGTACTTC.

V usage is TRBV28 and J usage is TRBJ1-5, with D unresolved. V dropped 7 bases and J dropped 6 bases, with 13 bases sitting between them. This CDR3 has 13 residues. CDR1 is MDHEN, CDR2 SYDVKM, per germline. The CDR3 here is CASKRGISQPQHF. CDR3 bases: TGTGCCAGCAAGAGAGGTATCAGTCAGCCCCAGCATTTT.

CDR3 coding DNA: TGTGCCAGCAGCTTTCCAGCGGGAGCTTGGTCCTACGAGCAGTACTTC. As protein: CASSFPAGAWSYEQYF. V gene TRBV7-2 combines with J gene TRBJ2-7; 8 positions match TRBD2. The CDR3 runs to 16 residues. Unmatched junction bases numbered 8, after V lost 3 bases and J lost 1 base. The germline CDR1 and CDR2 sequences are SGHTA and FQGNSA.

CDR3 sequence (DNA): TGCAGTGTAAGGACAGTCGGCACCATATATTTT. Translation: CSVRTVGTIYF. The V and J genes are TRBV20-1 and TRBJ1-3, with D perhaps TRBD1 (6 bases). The germline V gene has CDR1 DFQATT and CDR2 SNEGSKA (reference sequence). V dropped 7 bases and J dropped 9 bases, with 13 bases sitting between them. This CDR3 region has 11 residues.